This T cell receptor (beta chain) is drawn from a study of blood T cells in healthy people across ages. The sample holds a few counts of this clonotype. Its specificity is unknown. The J segment lost 4 bases and the V segment lost 3 bases, leaving 11 bases of the junction unmatched. The germline V gene has CDR1 SGHTA and CDR2 FQGNSA. The CDR3 loop spans 17 amino acids. Study-wide results and caveats: Estimated diversity, derived from one million T cells, was regarded as an underestimate.

Sample-barcoded 5' priming and a J-beta primer mix drove a second PCR of about 7 to 11 cycles. Paired-end reads containing CDR3 totaled no fewer than 3 million for each sample. TCRdb analysed the 5' RACE reads with MiXCR anew, one entry per CDR3 protein. The data hold 600,000 to 1,000,000 distinct CDR3 sequences, with 58% observed a single time. This sequence originates from a young man in good health. The gene calls are TRBV7-2 and TRBJ2-7; 11 nucleotides line up with TRBD2. Sequencing was performed on blood. The CDR3 loop reads CASSFRPTSGSKYEQYF. CDR3 coding DNA: TGTGCCAGCAGCTTCCGCCCTACTAGCGGGAGTAAGTACGAGCAGTACTTC.